The sequence of this T cell receptor (beta chain) was determined in a study of T-cell memory formation after mild COVID-19 (dated by TCRdb to about 2021). Some background on the complete study: TCR sequence clusters from the two donors were largely donor specific. The cohort was made up of two young adult volunteers, one female and one male, who were previously healthy. In two donors, T-cell clones that expanded and contracted after mild COVID-19 were followed by sequencing TCRalpha and TCRbeta repertoires longitudinally.

A few counts support this clonotype. Its antigen is still unknown. Base qualities are missing; no much larger clone stands one base away. Broader findings and caveats from the paper: Contracting CD4+ clones were found mainly in CM and EM memory subsets, while CD8+ clones were enriched in EMRA. From day 15 to 85, contracting clones showed balanced CD4/CD8 phenotypes, whereas a second wave of clones that expanded from day 15 to 37 leaned towards CD4+. The study included only two mild cases, and larger cohorts that include severe cases with pre-infection samples were judged to be necessary. Some responding clones were detected in pre-infection memory, suggesting pre-existing cross-reactive memory T cells joined the SARS-CoV-2 response. SARS-CoV-2 specificity was not confirmed for the second-wave clones peaking on day 37.

The data were produced on an Illumina NovaSeq 6000. TCRalpha and TCRbeta cDNA libraries were built by 5'RACE with constant-segment primers, adding sample barcodes and unique molecular identifiers. RNA was extracted from every sample with Trizol reagent. The libraries were amplified in two PCR steps, and the second step added a second sample barcode and Illumina TruSeq adapters. Sequencing of the libraries was done on an Illumina NovaSeq, producing 2 x 150 bp paired-end reads. In the paper's pipeline: The reads were demultiplexed and collapsed into UMI-guided consensus sequences using migec v1.2.7. Using mixcr v2.1.11, UMI consensuses were aligned to TRA and TRB V and J templates and then assembled into clonotypes. Expanded or contracted clonotypes were those called significant by both edgeR and NoisET, with noise models trained on biological replicates. For edgeR calls, the thresholds were a false discovery rate-adjusted p below 0.01 and a log2 fold-change of 1. PCA with hierarchical clustering of max-normalized trajectories of the 1000 most abundant clonotypes was used as exploratory dynamics analysis. Each responding clone was given a CD4 or CD8 phenotype based on the CD4+ and CD8+ repertoires, which had been sequenced separately. Starting from the raw public reads, TCRdb applied fastp trimming at Q25, assembled clones with MiXCR and retained in-frame beta chains. Rows matching on CDR3 protein sequence are summarized as one entry with the most common DNA and genes. TCRdb's processing, not the study's, gives the V and J calls here. For this sample there are a few hundred thousand distinct CDR3 sequences; 20% to 25% appear just once. 20% to 25% of the sample goes to the ten largest clones.

Ficoll-Paque density gradient centrifugation was the method used to isolate PBMCs. The CDR3 sequence holds 13 residues, the cysteine and phenylalanine included. Only the CDR3 portion is preserved as DNA: 39 bases, with reading frame beginning at the first base. The V and J ends are trimmed by 6 bases and 2 bases, leaving 13 bases between them. CDR1 and CDR2, per the germline V gene (reference sequence), are DFQATT and SNEGSKA. Sequenced material: PBMCs or a T cell subset sorted from them (not recorded which). The chain was built from TRBV20-1 and TRBJ1-2; matching of 5 bases hints at TRBD1 as the D gene. The sequence was obtained from a man aged 18 to 29 who had mild COVID-19 (a few samples of this study predate the infection). The sample titles of this study are shuffled in the database, so cell type and time point are left out; the donor was told from shared clones. The sequenced DNA is TGCAGTGCGTCCCGGGACGGGAACTATGGCTACACCTTC. Its protein is CSASRDGNYGYTF.